Following are 23 T cell receptor beta chains from one sample sequenced in a study of vaccination and CD4 T cells after COVID-19. The assay that was used to sequence DNA from cultured CD4+ T cells was the Oncomine TCR Beta short-read assay. Each CDR3 protein gets one entry after TCRdb re-called the PCR reads with MiXCR. The table includes about 14,000 distinct CDR3 sequences, 45% to 70% detected once. The treatment denotes: approximately nine-day PBMC culture with coronavirus spike peptide pools or control peptides (ViraFEST assay). The antigens for these receptors are not known. The source material was CD4+ T cells from blood, cultured in vitro. The receptors were sampled from a human donor who had recovered from COVID-19.

This clonotype has only one observation. The chain couples TRBV6-2 or TRBV6-3 to TRBJ2-7; 7 bases fit TRBD2. The J segment lost 8 bases and the V segment lost 8 bases, leaving 15 bases of the junction unmatched. Germline CDR1 reads MNHEY; CDR2 reads SVGEGT. The CDR3 has 14 amino acids. As DNA, the CDR3 is TGTGCCAGCGGCCCTGGGACTACCCCATACAAGCAGTACTTC. Residues: CASGPGTTPYKQYF.

The genes are TRBV5-1 and TRBJ2-7, with a weak D call TRBD1 (6 bases). In germline, CDR1 is SGHRS, CDR2 YFSETQ. The V end was cut by 0 bases, the J end by 4 bases, with 14 bases between. The CDR3 runs to 15 residues. This CDR3 reads CASSLVGQTQYEQYF. The CDR3 DNA reads TGCGCCAGCAGCTTGGTTGGACAGACACAATACGAGCAGTACTTC.

The rearrangement joins TRBV27 to TRBJ2-7; D perhaps matches TRBD1 (5 bases). Germline assignment: CDR1 MNHEY and CDR2 SMNVEV (reference sequence). The CDR3 sequence is 14 residues long. With 4 bases removed from V and 0 bases from J, the gap between germline ends came to 10 bases. This CDR3 reads CASSSTGSSYEQYF. The DNA of the CDR3 is TGTGCCAGCAGTTCCACAGGCAGCTCCTACGAGCAGTACTTC.

The sample holds a few counts of this clonotype. The chain uses TRBV7-2 and TRBJ2-5; TRBD1 agrees at 11 bases. This CDR3 spans 14 amino acids. Trimming took 3 bases from V and 4 from J; bases not matched to a gene: 1. Germline loops: CDR1 SGHTA, CDR2 FQGNSA. CDR3 in amino acids: CASSLDRGRETQYF. CDR3 DNA: TGTGCCAGCAGCTTGGACAGGGGGCGAGAGACCCAGTACTTC.

This clonotype was seen only a few times. The V call is TRBV5-1, the J call TRBJ1-5; D is perhaps TRBD1 (5 bases). Trimming removed 0 bases from V and 4 bases from J, with 8 bases in between. This CDR3 region has 14 residues. Germline V gives CDR1 SGHRS, CDR2 YFSETQ. CDR3 protein: CASSLEAGNQPQHF. The DNA for the CDR3 is TGCGCCAGCAGCTTGGAGGCAGGGAATCAGCCCCAGCATTTT.

V is TRBV4-2 and J is TRBJ2-7; D gene uncertain. The germline V and J ends were trimmed by 1 base and 6 bases, with 10 bases remaining between them. CDR1 and CDR2 from the germline V gene are LGHNA and YNFKEQ. This CDR3 has 13 residues. The CDR3 DNA reads TGTGCCAGCAGCCAAGGTAGATTGCGCGAGCAGTACTTC. Encoded protein: CASSQGRLREQYF.

The chain joins TRBV5-1 to TRBJ1-3; no definite D call. The germline V and J ends were trimmed by 0 bases and 4 bases, with 8 bases remaining between them. This CDR3 is built from 14 residues. CDR1 is SGHRS and CDR2 is YFSETQ in the germline V gene. The DNA of the CDR3 is TGCGCCAGCAGCTTGGTGGGGAGAGGAAACACCATATATTTT. This gives the protein CASSLVGRGNTIYF.

The CDR3 DNA sequence: TGTGCCTGGAGATCCGGGGGCAGGGACACCGGGGAGCTGTTTTTT. Its translation: CAWRSGGRDTGELFF. V and J are TRBV30 and TRBJ2-2, with D possibly being TRBD1 or TRBD2 (6 bases each). CDR3 length: 15 residues. The V end was cut by 3 bases, the J end by 3 bases, with 14 bases between. The germline gives CDR1 GTSNPN, CDR2 SVGIG (reference sequence).

The V call is TRBV19, the J call TRBJ1-2; 10 positions agree with TRBD1. V was pared by 10 bases and J by 6 bases, with 11 bases of the junction left unmatched. The CDR3 is made up of 14 amino acids. Germline values: CDR1 LNHDA, CDR2 SQIVND (reference sequence). In DNA, the CDR3 is TGTGCCACCGGGACAGGGGACAGTCTTAATGGCTACACCTTC. It codes for CATGTGDSLNGYTF. The full variable domain, rest sourced from reference TRBV19 and TRBJ1-2, is DGGITQSPKYLFRKEGQNVTLSCEQNLNHDAMYWYRQDPGQGLRLIYYSQIVNDFQKGDIAEGYSVSREKKESFPLTVTSAQKNPTAFYLCATGTGDSLNGYTFGSGTRLTVV.

The rearrangement links TRBV10-3 to TRBJ2-2, with unresolved D. V was trimmed by 2 bases and J by 5 bases, leaving 3 bases between them. The CDR3 covers 12 residues. Germline-derived CDR1 and CDR2 are ENHRY and SYGVKD. As DNA, the CDR3 is TGTGCCATCAGTGAGGGTACCGGGGAGCTGTTTTTT. This codes for CAISEGTGELFF.

V is TRBV21-1 and J is TRBJ2-3; the D call TRBD2 from the table was never checked on the DNA. TRBV21-1 is a documented pseudogene. This CDR3 spans 19 amino acids. For the CDR3, the DNA is TGTGCCAGCAGCAAAAGCTGTTCACTAGCGGGGAACTTCACAGATACGCAGTATTTT. It is translated as CASSKSCSLAGNFTDTQYF.

In its sample, this clonotype was seen once. This chain joins TRBV7-9 and TRBJ1-2, with TRBD1 identical over 9 bases. V shed 4 bases, J shed 4 bases, and the junction held 1 base outside the gene matches. Germline CDR1 SEHNR, CDR2 FQNEAQ (reference sequence). This CDR3 is built from 13 residues. CDR3 sequence: CASSSTGGYGYTF. CDR3 in DNA: TGTGCCAGCAGCTCGACAGGGGGCTATGGCTACACCTTC.

The chain uses TRBV28 and TRBJ1-2; D uncertain. In germline, CDR1 is MDHEN, CDR2 SYDVKM. The CDR3 consists of 12 residues. V dropped 5 bases and J dropped 9 bases, with 13 bases sitting between them. CDR3 in amino acids: CASSTTGLSYTF. CDR3 DNA sequence: TGTGCCAGCAGTACAACGGGATTGAGCTACACCTTC.

The chain recombines TRBV12-3 or TRBV12-4 with TRBJ1-5; 7 bases map to TRBD1. Trimming took 5 bases from V and 4 from J; bases not matched to a gene: 2. CDR3 length: 13 amino acids. This CDR3 is CASSRDRNQPQHF. The CDR3 nucleotides read TGTGCCAGCAGTAGGGACAGAAATCAGCCCCAGCATTTT.

The chain couples TRBV5-4 to TRBJ2-5; 9 nucleotides agree with TRBD2. The CDR3 totals 14 residues. Trimming removed 4 bases from V and 3 bases from J; junction bases left unmatched: 4. The germline V gene has CDR1 SGHNT and CDR2 YYREEE (reference sequence). The CDR3 sequence is CASSPTSGKETQYF. The CDR3 bases are TGTGCCAGCAGCCCGACTAGCGGTAAAGAGACCCAGTACTTC.

This clonotype occurred a few times. The chain recombines TRBV19 with TRBJ2-1, with TRBD2 matching over 10 bases. Losses at the gene ends were 6 bases for V and 5 bases for J; bases not matched to a gene: 7. Germline V gene data show CDR1 as LNHDA and CDR2 as SQIVND (reference sequence). The CDR3 is 15 amino acids. This CDR3 reads CASSALAGVDNEQFF. Written as DNA, the CDR3 is TGTGCCAGTAGCGCTCTAGCGGGAGTAGACAATGAGCAGTTCTTC.

The rearrangement joins TRBV2 to TRBJ2-7; TRBD2 matches 8 bases. The length of the CDR3 is 14 residues. From germline, CDR1 is SNHLY and CDR2 FYNNEI. V shed 6 bases, J shed 5 bases, and the junction held 9 bases outside the gene matches. The CDR3 sequence is CASRSGTSFHEQYF. CDR3 sequence (DNA): TGTGCCAGCAGATCCGGGACTAGTTTCCACGAGCAGTACTTC.

The chain combines TRBV30 with TRBJ1-1, with D possibly TRBD1 on 6 matching bases. Between the trimmed V and J ends, which lost 3 bases and 0 bases, there was a span of 14 bases. Germline V gene sequence: CDR1 GTSNPN, CDR2 SVGIG (reference sequence). This CDR3 is 15 amino acids long. This chain's CDR3 is CAWRFEGGVNTEAFF. CDR3 DNA: TGTGCCTGGAGGTTTGAGGGGGGGGTGAACACTGAAGCTTTCTTT.

The chain carries TRBV20-1 and TRBJ2-3; D perhaps matches TRBD2 (6 bases). The CDR3 spans 16 residues. CDR1 is DFQATT, CDR2 SNEGSKA, per germline (reference sequence). The ends were cut back, 1 base at V and 5 bases at J, with 19 bases in the middle. CDR3 region: CSARVAEGREVDTQYF. CDR3 nucleotides: TGCAGTGCTAGAGTGGCGGAGGGCAGGGAAGTAGATACGCAGTATTTT.

The gene calls are TRBV7-6 and TRBJ2-2; D is possibly TRBD2 (5 bases). Trimming shortened V by 0 bases and J by 4 bases, and 12 bases separated the two germline ends. CDR1 SGHVS and CDR2 FNYEAQ come from the germline V gene. The CDR3 consists of 16 residues. CDR3 DNA sequence: TGTGCCAGCAGCTTAGCGTCGAGGGCTGGCACCGGGGAGCTGTTTTTT. It yields the protein CASSLASRAGTGELFF.

A single count supports this clonotype. This chain joins TRBV7-2 and TRBJ2-1, with 7 bases fitting TRBD1. The CDR3 has 17 amino acids. From germline, CDR1 is SGHTA and CDR2 FQGNSA. The V gene end was trimmed by 1 base and the J gene end by 5 bases; junction bases not matched to a gene: 11. Written as DNA, the CDR3 is TGTGCCAGCAGCTTAGTAGTGAGGGGGCGCGTCAACAATGAGCAGTTCTTC. Translated: CASSLVVRGRVNNEQFF.

V gene TRBV12-3 or TRBV12-4 combines with J gene TRBJ2-6, with unresolved D. V was pared by 6 bases and J by 0 bases, with 3 bases between. The CDR3 sequence is 13 residues long. The CDR3 sequence is CASSLSGANVLTF. CDR3 nucleotide sequence: TGTGCCAGCAGCCTCTCTGGGGCCAACGTCCTGACTTTC.

The gene calls are TRBV5-1 and TRBJ2-1; 8 bases fit TRBD2. The CDR3 length is 14 residues. The ends lost 2 bases at V and 8 bases at J; junction bases unmatched: 6. The germline gives CDR1 SGHRS, CDR2 YFSETQ. The CDR3 here is CASSFREGQYEQFF. The CDR3 DNA reads as TGCGCCAGCAGCTTCCGGGAGGGCCAGTATGAGCAGTTCTTC.